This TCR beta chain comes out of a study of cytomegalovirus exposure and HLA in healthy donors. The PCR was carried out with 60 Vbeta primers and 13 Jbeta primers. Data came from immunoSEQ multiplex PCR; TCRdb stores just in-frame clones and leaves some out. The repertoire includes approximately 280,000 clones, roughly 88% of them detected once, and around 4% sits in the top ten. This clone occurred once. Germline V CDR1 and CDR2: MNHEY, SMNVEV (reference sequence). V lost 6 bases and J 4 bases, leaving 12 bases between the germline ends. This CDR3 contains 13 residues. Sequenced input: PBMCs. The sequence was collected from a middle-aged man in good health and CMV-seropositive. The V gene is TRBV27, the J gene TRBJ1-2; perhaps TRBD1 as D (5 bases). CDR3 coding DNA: TGTGCCAGCAGCCGGGGGGGTTCCTATGGCTACACCTTC. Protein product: CASSRGGSYGYTF.